This T cell receptor beta chain emerged from a study of blood T cell repertoires in COVID-19. Study details: Sources were T cells, B-cell-depleted T cells, or PBMCs; the material itself was cDNA or gDNA.

Participant ages covered about 18 to 89 years across about two dozen US areas. Cohort allocation depended upon clinical history that participants reported. Recovery meant two consecutive negative NP/OP PCR tests, professional clearance, or resolved symptoms. The CDR3 spans 14 residues. With 0 bases clipped from V and 9 bases from J, the junction kept 3 bases outside the gene matches. From germline, CDR1 is SGHRS and CDR2 YFSETQ. TCRdb's copy holds only in-frame clones and misses some; the assay was immunoSEQ multiplex PCR. The sample yields 150,000 or so clones, under 90% seen once. What was sequenced was PBMCs or T cells enriched from blood (not recorded which). The sequence came from a woman aged 55-70 years who had recovered from COVID-19. The rearrangement links TRBV5-1 to TRBJ2-1; 10 bases agree with TRBD1. The CDR3 reads CASSLADRGSEQFF. In DNA, the CDR3 is TGCGCCAGCAGCTTGGCGGACAGGGGGTCTGAGCAGTTCTTC.